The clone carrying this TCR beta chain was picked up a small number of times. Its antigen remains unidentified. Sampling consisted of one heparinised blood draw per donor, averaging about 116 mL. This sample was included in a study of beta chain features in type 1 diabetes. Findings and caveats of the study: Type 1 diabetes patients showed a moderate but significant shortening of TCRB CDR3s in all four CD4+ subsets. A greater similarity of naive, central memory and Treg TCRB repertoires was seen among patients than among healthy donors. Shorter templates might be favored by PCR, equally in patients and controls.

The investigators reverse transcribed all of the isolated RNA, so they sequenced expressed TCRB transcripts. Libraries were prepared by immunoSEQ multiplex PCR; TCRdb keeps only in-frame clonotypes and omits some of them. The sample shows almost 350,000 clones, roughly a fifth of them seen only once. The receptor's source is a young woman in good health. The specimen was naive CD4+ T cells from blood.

CDR3 region: CASSFSYQETQYF. The CDR3 nucleotides are TGTGCCAGCAGCTTTAGCTACCAAGAGACCCAGTACTTC. The chain has TRBV7-2 and TRBJ2-5; D not certain. The CDR3 covers 13 residues. Germline V gene lookup returns CDR1 SGHTA and CDR2 FQGNSA. Trimming cost V 3 bases and J 0 bases, with 5 bases left between them.